The 12 T cell receptor beta chains given below trace back to one sample, sequenced in a study of OX40 agonist ivuxolimab in advanced cancers. Sequenced by immunoSEQ multiplex PCR; TCRdb stores in-frame clones only, minus some. The data hold 77,000 or so clones, with approximately 84% observed a single time. The starting material was CD4+ or CD8+ T cells sorted from blood, obtained in a trial of the OX40 agonist ivuxolimab. These receptors all come from an adult with an advanced solid tumor such as melanoma, head and neck, liver or kidney cancer.

The genes are TRBV7-8 and TRBJ1-1, with a tentative D call TRBD1 (5 bases). Germline V gene sequence: CDR1 SGHVS, CDR2 FQNEAQ. The ends were cut back, 4 bases at V and 0 bases at J, with 6 bases in the middle. The CDR3 sequence is 13 residues long. The CDR3 region is CASSSQVNTEAFF. The CDR3 DNA follows: TGTGCCAGCAGCTCACAGGTGAACACTGAAGCTTTCTTT.

This clone has more than one count but fewer than ten. The rearrangement uses TRBV28 and TRBJ1-2; D is ambiguous. The CDR3 is 10 residues long. Looked up from germline, CDR1 is MDHEN and CDR2 is SYDVKM. Trimming removed 10 bases from V and 8 bases from J, with 11 bases in between. In nucleotides, the CDR3 is TGTGCCATAGCGTTACACGGCTACACCTTC. It yields the protein CAIALHGYTF.

The rearrangement uses TRBV6-5 and TRBJ2-7; 11 bases line up with TRBD2. CDR1 MNHEY and CDR2 SVGAGI come from the germline V gene. Losses at the gene ends were 2 bases for V and 1 base for J; bases not matched to a gene: 1. The length of the CDR3 is 15 residues. The CDR3 sequence: CASSYGLAGSYEQYF. Written as DNA, the CDR3 is TGTGCCAGCAGTTACGGACTAGCGGGTTCCTACGAGCAGTACTTC.

The V call is TRBV19, the J call TRBJ2-5; TRBD1 matches 10 bases. The end of the DNA aligns better with TRBJ2-7, so the J call may be wrong. In germline, CDR1 is LNHDA, CDR2 SQIVND (reference sequence). The CDR3 has 14 amino acids. The CDR3 loop reads CASSLRTGGYEQYF. The CDR3 DNA reads TGTGCCAGTAGTCTTAGGACAGGGGGCTACGAGCAGTACTTC.

V and J are TRBV20-1 and TRBJ2-3, with 10 bases lining up with TRBD2. This CDR3 is built from 11 residues. The trim removed 6 bases at V and 11 bases at J, leaving 5 bases unmatched. CDR1 is DFQATT, CDR2 SNEGSKA, per germline (reference sequence). CDR3 DNA sequence: TGCAGTGCAACCTCTAGCGGGGGGCAGTATTTT. It yields the protein CSATSSGGQYF.

The chain is built from TRBV21-1 and TRBJ2-3; no DNA check was done on the table's D call, TRBD2. TRBV21-1 is a pseudogene. The CDR3 contains 14 residues. CDR3 residues: CASSKGLVTDTQYF. The CDR3, as DNA: TGTGCCAGCAGCAAGGGACTAGTCACAGATACGCAGTATTTT.

The chain is built from TRBV5-1 and TRBJ2-1; 9 positions agree with TRBD2. The germline gives CDR1 SGHRS, CDR2 YFSETQ. The CDR3 spans 16 residues. V shed 0 bases, J shed 8 bases, and the junction held 9 bases outside the gene matches. The CDR3 sequence is CASSLALAGGPDEQFF. DNA of the CDR3: TGCGCCAGCAGCTTGGCCCTGGCGGGAGGGCCAGATGAGCAGTTCTTC.

The count of this clone is one. A read error is possible here, since a much larger clone lies one base away. Other nucleotide sequences from this sample produce the same CDR3. As DNA, the CDR3 is TGTGCCAGCAGCTTAGATGTGGGTAATGAGCAGTTCTTC. Translated: CASSLDVGNEQFF. This sequence joins TRBV11-2 and TRBJ2-1; D unclear. Germline V gene data show CDR1 as SGHAT and CDR2 as FQNNGV. The CDR3 spans 13 residues. Trimming took 0 bases from V and 7 from J, leaving 7 bases between them.

The CDR3 DNA reads TGTGCCAGCAGCGCAGGAAACTATGAGACCCAGTACTTC. It codes for CASSAGNYETQYF. The rearrangement uses TRBV11-2 and TRBJ2-5; D remains unclear. Germline V lookup: CDR1 SGHAT, CDR2 FQNNGV. V was clipped by 5 bases and J by 5 bases, with 12 bases between them. This CDR3 has 13 residues. Supplemented by reference TRBV11-2 and TRBJ2-5, the full variable domain reads EAGVAQSPRYKIIEKRQSVAFWCNPISGHATLYWYQQILGQGPKLLIQFQNNGVVDDSQLPKDRFSAERLKGVDSTLKIQPAKLEDSAVYLCASSAGNYETQYFGPGTRLLVL.

J is TRBJ1-1 and V is TRBV18, with D tentatively TRBD1 (5 bases). Between the trimmed V and J ends, which lost 3 bases and 9 bases, there was a span of 14 bases. This CDR3 contains 13 residues. Germline assignment: CDR1 KGHSH and CDR2 LQKENI. The CDR3 loop is CASSPEQGGKAFF. Written as DNA, the CDR3 is TGTGCCAGCTCACCGGAGCAGGGTGGAAAAGCTTTCTTT.

The chain combines TRBV29-1 with TRBJ2-7; D gene uncertain. The germline CDR1 and CDR2 sequences are SQVTM and ANQGSEA. The CDR3 length is 16 residues. V was trimmed by 0 bases and J by 6 bases, leaving 21 bases between them. CDR3 DNA sequence: TGCAGCGTTGAAGAGGGTGGGATAGGCCCCAGTGGCGAGCAGTACTTC. It is translated as CSVEEGGIGPSGEQYF.

The chain employs TRBV19 and TRBJ2-3; 9 bases fit TRBD2. V shed 5 bases, J shed 3 bases, and the junction held 9 bases outside the gene matches. This CDR3 has 16 amino acids. CDR1 LNHDA and CDR2 SQIVND come from the germline V gene (reference sequence). CDR3 coding DNA: TGTGCCAGTAGTGTCGGGACTAGCATAAGGACAGATACGCAGTATTTT. Encoded protein: CASSVGTSIRTDTQYF.